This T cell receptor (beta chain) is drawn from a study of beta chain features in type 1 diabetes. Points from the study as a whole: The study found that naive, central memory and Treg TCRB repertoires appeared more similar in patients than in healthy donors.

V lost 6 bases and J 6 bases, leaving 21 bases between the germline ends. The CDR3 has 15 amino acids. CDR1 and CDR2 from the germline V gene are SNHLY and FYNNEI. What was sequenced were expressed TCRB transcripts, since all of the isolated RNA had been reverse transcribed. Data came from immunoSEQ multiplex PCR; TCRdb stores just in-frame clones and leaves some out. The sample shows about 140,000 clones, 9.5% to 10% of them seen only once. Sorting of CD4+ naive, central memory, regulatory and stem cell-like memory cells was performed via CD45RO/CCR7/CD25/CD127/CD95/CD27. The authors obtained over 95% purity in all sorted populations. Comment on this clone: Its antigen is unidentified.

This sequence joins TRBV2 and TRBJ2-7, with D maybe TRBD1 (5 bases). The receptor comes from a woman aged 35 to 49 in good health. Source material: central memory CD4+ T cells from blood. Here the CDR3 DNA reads TGTGCCAGCAGAGACAATCCACAGGTTTGGTCCGAGCAGTACTTC. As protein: CASRDNPQVWSEQYF.